The 25 T cell receptor beta chains presented below share a single source sample, sequenced in a study of CD8+ T cells in alopecia areata (dated by TCRdb to the late 2010s). The receptor library was made with the immunoSEQ multiplex PCR assay. RNA was extracted from all samples and reverse transcribed into cDNA, which served as template for TCR sequencing. Sourced from immuneACCESS, this table was stored by TCRdb with only in-frame sequences that have V and J called. A share of the clones is absent; for the studies checked, an unresolved V gene accounts for under half, and the remainder has no known explanation. A total of about 97,000 clones appear in this sample, 35% to 45% of them only once. The ten largest account for around 1.4% of the sample. Sequenced material: CD4+ T cells sorted from blood. These receptors were collected from a human donor with alopecia areata.

This clone was counted only a few times. This chain connects TRBV7-9 to TRBJ2-2; maybe TRBD1 (6 bases). This CDR3 region has 15 residues. The germline V and J ends were trimmed by 5 bases and 0 bases, with 10 bases remaining between them. CDR1 is SEHNR and CDR2 is FQNEAQ in the germline V gene (reference sequence). The DNA of the CDR3 is TGTGCCAGCAGCGCCGGGACACCGAACACCGGGGAGCTGTTTTTT. It yields the protein CASSAGTPNTGELFF.

This clone appeared a few times. The CDR3 spells CASSQIRSTTEAFF. In DNA, the CDR3 is TGTGCCAGCAGCCAAATCAGGTCCACCACTGAAGCTTTCTTT. The genes are TRBV14 and TRBJ1-1; D uncertain. The CDR3 loop spans 14 amino acids. Germline loops: CDR1 SGHDN, CDR2 FVKESK. Trimming left V 2 bases short and J 4 bases short, with 11 bases between.

The chain carries TRBV2 and TRBJ2-2; the D gene is possibly TRBD1 (5 bases). The CDR3 length is 15 residues. From germline, CDR1 is SNHLY and CDR2 FYNNEI. Trimming pared 8 bases from V and 1 base from J, leaving 14 bases between. As DNA, the CDR3 is TGTGCCAGCGGTCCGGACAACCTGAACACCGGGGAGCTGTTTTTT. The encoded protein is CASGPDNLNTGELFF.

This clone was seen only a few times. This rearrangement joins TRBV6-5 to TRBJ1-6; the D is unclear. V lost 0 bases and J lost 13, with 19 bases in between. The germline CDR1 and CDR2 sequences are MNHEY and SVGAGI. The CDR3 is made up of 16 amino acids. CDR3 coding DNA: TGTGCCAGCAGTTACTCCATAACCTGGCCGACATCGCCCCTCCACTTT. Protein sequence: CASSYSITWPTSPLHF.

This sequence joins TRBV20-1 and TRBJ1-4; TRBD1 agrees at 9 bases. After removal of 4 bases from V and 13 bases from J, the junction contained 4 bases not matched to a gene. Germline values: CDR1 DFQATT, CDR2 SNEGSKA (reference sequence). The CDR3 has 11 residues. The CDR3 here is CSAKGQGRLFF. The CDR3 nucleotides are TGCAGTGCTAAGGGACAGGGCCGACTGTTTTTT.

The CDR3 DNA is TGTGCCTGGAGTTTTACCAAGACTAGCACAGATACGCAGTATTTT. Protein product: CAWSFTKTSTDTQYF. This chain links TRBV30 with TRBJ2-3; D remains ambiguous. The length of the CDR3 is 15 residues. Germline CDR1 GTSNPN, CDR2 SVGIG (reference sequence). The V end was cut by 2 bases, the J end by 0 bases, with 12 bases between. Using reference TRBV30 and TRBJ2-3 for the parts outside the CDR3, the full variable domain is SQTIHQWPATLVQPVGSPLSLECTVEGTSNPNLYWYRQAAGRGLQLLFYSVGIGQISSEVPQNLSASRPQDRQFILSSKKLLLSDSGFYLCAWSFTKTSTDTQYFGPGTRLTVL.

This clone was seen only a few times. The CDR3 protein is CASSSEEGRGYGYTF. CDR3 DNA sequence: TGTGCCAGCAGTTCGGAGGAGGGTAGAGGCTATGGCTACACCTTC. The rearrangement joins TRBV27 to TRBJ1-2; no firm D call. Trimming removed 4 bases from V and 4 bases from J, with 16 bases in between. The CDR3 consists of 15 residues. Germline values: CDR1 MNHEY, CDR2 SMNVEV (reference sequence).

The chain recombines TRBV30 with TRBJ2-5; 7 bases are shared with TRBD2. The germline V gene encodes CDR1 GTSNPN and CDR2 SVGIG (reference sequence). The CDR3 sequence is 17 residues long. With V trimmed by 0 bases and J by 0 bases, 10 bases remained unmatched. CDR3 sequence: CAWSVLGLAEYQETQYF. The CDR3 DNA reads TGTGCCTGGAGTGTACTTGGGCTAGCGGAGTACCAAGAGACCCAGTACTTC.

V is TRBV29-1 and J is TRBJ1-1; D gene ambiguous. Germline CDR1 SQVTM, CDR2 ANQGSEA. Trimming took off 1 base at V and 0 bases at J, with 9 bases between the two ends. The length of the CDR3 is 14 residues. This chain's CDR3 is CSVEVAALNTEAFF. The CDR3 region has the DNA TGCAGCGTTGAAGTTGCAGCCTTGAACACTGAAGCTTTCTTT.

This clone turned up a few times. The chain joins TRBV11-2 to TRBJ1-1; D uncertain. Between the trimmed V and J ends, which lost 2 bases and 7 bases, there was a span of 11 bases. The CDR3 spans 13 residues. Germline CDR1 reads SGHAT; CDR2 reads FQNNGV. CDR3 coding DNA: TGTGCCAGCAGCTTAATCTCGGGTTTTGAAGCTTTCTTT. It is translated as CASSLISGFEAFF.

This clone was detected ten times or more. The V gene is TRBV7-2, the J gene TRBJ1-4; D is possibly TRBD1 (6 bases). CDR1 SGHTA and CDR2 FQGNSA come from the germline V gene. This CDR3 comprises 15 residues. V lost 1 base, J lost 2 bases, and 8 bases lay in between. The CDR3 DNA sequence: TGTGCCAGCAGCTTAGTAGGGGGGACTAATGAAAAACTGTTTTTT. Amino acid sequence: CASSLVGGTNEKLFF.

This clone was observed a few times. This chain uses TRBV2 with TRBJ2-7; D is possibly TRBD1 or TRBD2 (5 bases each). This CDR3 is built from 14 residues. The V gene lost 6 bases and the J gene lost 3 bases, with 15 bases spanning the gap. CDR1 and CDR2 from the germline V gene are SNHLY and FYNNEI. The DNA of the CDR3 is TGTGCCAGCAGCGCCGGGACGGTATACTACGAGCAGTACTTC. Its protein product is CASSAGTVYYEQYF. Full variable domain (rest looked up from reference TRBV2 and TRBJ2-7): EPEVTQTPSHQVTQMGQEVILRCVPISNHLYFYWYRQILGQKVEFLVSFYNNEISEKSEIFDDQFSVERPDGSNFTLKIRSTKLEDSAMYFCASSAGTVYYEQYFGPGTRLTVT.

For this clone: Other DNA sequences from this sample encode an identical CDR3 as well. The chain employs TRBV7-9 and TRBJ2-3, with a tentative D call TRBD2 (6 bases). Germline assignment: CDR1 SEHNR and CDR2 FQNEAQ (reference sequence). V lost 5 bases and J lost 2, with 11 bases in between. The CDR3 covers 14 residues. CDR3 DNA: TGTGCCAGCAGCGTTAGCGGAAACACAGATACGCAGTATTTT. Amino acid sequence: CASSVSGNTDTQYF.

This clone was detected once. V and J are TRBV30 and TRBJ1-2; no reliable D call. The ends were cut back, 4 bases at V and 4 bases at J, with 13 bases in the middle. Germline V lookup: CDR1 GTSNPN, CDR2 SVGIG (reference sequence). The CDR3 consists of 13 residues. This CDR3 reads CAWMRGSGYGYTF. CDR3 DNA sequence: TGTGCCTGGATGCGGGGATCGGGCTATGGCTACACCTTC.

The V gene is TRBV7-2, the J gene TRBJ2-1, with 7 bases aligning to TRBD2. V shed 4 bases, J shed 2 bases, and the junction held 5 bases outside the gene matches. Germline V CDR1 and CDR2: SGHTA, FQGNSA. The CDR3 loop spans 15 amino acids. CDR3 region: CASSSGGGTYNEQFF. In DNA form, the CDR3 reads TGTGCCAGCAGCTCAGGCGGGGGTACCTACAATGAGCAGTTCTTC. The whole variable domain, filled in from reference TRBV7-2 and TRBJ2-1, reads GAGVSQSPSNKVTEKGKDVELRCDPISGHTALYWYRQSLGQGLEFLIYFQGNSAPDKSGLPSDRFSAERTGGSVSTLTIQRTQQEDSAVYLCASSSGGGTYNEQFFGPGTRLTVL.

This clone was seen a few times. The V call is TRBV30, the J call TRBJ2-1; no clear D. CDR3 length equals 15 residues. Trimming removed 0 bases from V and 0 bases from J, with 9 bases in between. The germline V gene encodes CDR1 GTSNPN and CDR2 SVGIG (reference sequence). In DNA, the CDR3 is TGTGCCTGGAGTGTAAGGGTCAGCTCCTACAATGAGCAGTTCTTC. This sequence encodes CAWSVRVSSYNEQFF.

This clone has more than one count but fewer than ten. This chain links TRBV9 with TRBJ1-2, with 10 bases identical to TRBD1. The CDR3 is 16 amino acids. V trimming: 4 bases; J trimming: 3 bases; junction bases outside the gene matches: 9. Germline V CDR1 and CDR2: SGDLS, YYNGEE. The CDR3 DNA reads as TGTGCCAGCAGCCTGCGGGACAGGGGTTCGTACTATGGCTACACCTTC. This encodes CASSLRDRGSYYGYTF. Full variable domain (remainder filled in from reference TRBV9 and TRBJ1-2): DSGVTQTPKHLITATGQRVTLRCSPRSGDLSVYWYQQSLDQGLQFLIQYYNGEERAKGNILERFSAQQFPDLHSELNLSSLELGDSALYFCASSLRDRGSYYGYTFGSGTRLTVV.

The sample holds a few counts of this clone. This chain joins TRBV5-6 and TRBJ2-3; no definite D call. V was cut by 0 bases and J by 1 base, with 6 bases left in between. The CDR3 is 14 amino acids. The germline gives CDR1 SGHDT, CDR2 YYEEEE. The CDR3 DNA reads TGTGCCAGCAGCTTGGCGACCCGCACAGATACGCAGTATTTT. The encoded protein is CASSLATRTDTQYF.

This clone was observed a few times. This chain uses TRBV7-2 with TRBJ1-5; no definite D call. Per germline, CDR1 SGHTA and CDR2 FQGNSA. With 5 bases removed from V and 0 bases from J, the gap between germline ends came to 11 bases. CDR3 size: 15 residues. CDR3 region: CASSPRHHSNQPQHF. CDR3 nucleotide sequence: TGTGCCAGCAGCCCGCGACACCATAGCAATCAGCCCCAGCATTTT.

The CDR3 sequence is CASGHDLAVNEQYF. As DNA, the CDR3 is TGTGCCAGCGGGCACGATCTAGCAGTCAACGAGCAGTACTTC. V usage is TRBV7-9 and J usage is TRBJ2-7, with a tentative D call TRBD2 (5 bases). Germline V gene lookup returns CDR1 SEHNR and CDR2 FQNEAQ (reference sequence). The V gene lost 8 bases and the J gene lost 5 bases, with 19 bases spanning the gap. The CDR3 is 14 amino acids.

J is TRBJ2-1 and V is TRBV27; TRBD2 agrees at 11 bases. J gave up 9 bases and V 6 bases, and 7 bases lay outside the gene matches. In germline, CDR1 is MNHEY, CDR2 SMNVEV (reference sequence). CDR3 length: 14 residues. The CDR3 protein is CASRGLAGGPEQFF. In nucleotides, the CDR3 is TGTGCCAGCAGGGGGCTAGCGGGAGGTCCTGAGCAGTTCTTC.

This clone was counted only a few times. J is TRBJ2-4 and V is TRBV5-4, with 9 bases that match TRBD1. Germline V gene sequence: CDR1 SGHNT, CDR2 YYREEE (reference sequence). The CDR3 has 17 amino acids. With 3 bases clipped from V and 4 bases from J, the junction kept 11 bases outside the gene matches. Written as DNA, the CDR3 is TGTGCCAGCAGCTGGGGACAGGGTGCTTCCTTGAAAAACATTCAGTACTTC. Translated, it gives CASSWGQGASLKNIQYF.

The rearrangement links TRBV4-2 to TRBJ2-3; 9 bases are shared with TRBD2. This CDR3 is built from 15 residues. Germline-derived CDR1 and CDR2 are LGHNA and YNFKEQ. V lost 1 base to trimming and J lost 2 bases; unmatched junction nucleotides: 1. This chain's CDR3 is CASSQGLADTDTQYF. CDR3 in DNA: TGTGCCAGCAGCCAAGGACTAGCGGACACAGATACGCAGTATTTT.

The rearrangement joins TRBV23-1 to TRBJ2-3, with 9 bases fitting TRBD1. TRBV23-1 is designated an ORF whose function remains uncertain. Losses at the gene ends were 4 bases for V and 5 bases for J; bases not matched to a gene: 13. The CDR3 consists of 17 residues. DNA of the CDR3: TGCGCCAGCAGTCTCCACGTAGACAGGGGGAGTCAAGATACGCAGTATTTT. This gives the protein CASSLHVDRGSQDTQYF.

V usage is TRBV15 and J usage is TRBJ2-1, with D maybe TRBD1 (6 bases). The germline V and J ends were trimmed by 2 bases and 12 bases, with 20 bases remaining between them. Germline CDR1 reads LNHNV; CDR2 reads YYDKDF (reference sequence). The CDR3 extends over 15 amino acids. CDR3 protein: CATSRQRGHLLRQFF. As DNA, the CDR3 is TGTGCCACCAGCAGACAACGGGGACACCTCCTGAGGCAGTTCTTC.